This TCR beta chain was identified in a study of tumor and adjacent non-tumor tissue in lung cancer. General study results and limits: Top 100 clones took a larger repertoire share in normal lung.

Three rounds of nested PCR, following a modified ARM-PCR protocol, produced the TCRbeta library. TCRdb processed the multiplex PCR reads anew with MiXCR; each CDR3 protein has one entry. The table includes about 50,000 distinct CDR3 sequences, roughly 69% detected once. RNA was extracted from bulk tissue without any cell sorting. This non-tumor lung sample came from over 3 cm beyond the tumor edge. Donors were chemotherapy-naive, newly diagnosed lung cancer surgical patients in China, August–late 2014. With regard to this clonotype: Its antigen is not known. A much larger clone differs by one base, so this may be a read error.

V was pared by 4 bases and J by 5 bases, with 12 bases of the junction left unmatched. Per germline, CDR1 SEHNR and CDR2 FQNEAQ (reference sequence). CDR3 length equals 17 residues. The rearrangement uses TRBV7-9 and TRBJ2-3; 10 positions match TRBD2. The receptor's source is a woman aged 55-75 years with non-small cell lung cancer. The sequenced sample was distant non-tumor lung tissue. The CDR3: CASSSRQAGGPEDTQYF. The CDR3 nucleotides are TGTGCCAGCAGCTCCCGACAAGCGGGGGGGCCTGAAGATACGCAGTATTTT.